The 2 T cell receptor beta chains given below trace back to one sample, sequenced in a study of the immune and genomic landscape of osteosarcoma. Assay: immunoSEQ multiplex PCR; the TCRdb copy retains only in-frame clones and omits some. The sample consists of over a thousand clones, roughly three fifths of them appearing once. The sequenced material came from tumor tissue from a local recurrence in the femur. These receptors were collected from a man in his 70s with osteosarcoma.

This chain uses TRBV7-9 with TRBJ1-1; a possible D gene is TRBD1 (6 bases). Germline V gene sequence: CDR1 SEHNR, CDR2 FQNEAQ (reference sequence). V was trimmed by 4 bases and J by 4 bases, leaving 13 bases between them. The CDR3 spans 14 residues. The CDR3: CASSSVQGGTEAFF. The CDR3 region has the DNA TGTGCCAGCAGCTCCGTACAGGGTGGCACTGAAGCTTTCTTT.

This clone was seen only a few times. The CDR3 region is CASSETRGSSEAFF. The DNA for the CDR3 is TGTGCCAGCAGTGAAACCAGGGGGAGCTCTGAAGCTTTCTTT. J is TRBJ1-1 and V is TRBV6-1; 7 nucleotides match TRBD1. This CDR3 comprises 14 residues. Germline V gene sequence: CDR1 MNHNS, CDR2 SASEGT. Trimming cost V 2 bases and J 6 bases; bases outside gene matches: 6.